The 28 T cell receptor beta chains given below trace back to one sample, sequenced in a study of T-cell memory formation after mild COVID-19. Using its own MiXCR run on the 5' RACE reads, TCRdb lists one record per CDR3 protein. The repertoire consists of 140,000 or so distinct CDR3 sequences, with about 5.5% occurring once and the leading ten covering 2% to 2.5%. The source material was PBMCs or a T cell subset sorted from them (not recorded which). Receptors originate from an adult woman who had mild COVID-19 (a few samples of this study predate the infection). Cell type and time point are not known.

In its sample, this clonotype was seen a few times. V usage is TRBV7-2 and J usage is TRBJ2-1, with TRBD1 matching 10 bases. J gave up 2 bases and V 4 bases, and 5 bases lay outside the gene matches. The CDR3 runs to 16 residues. Germline V gene data show CDR1 as SGHTA and CDR2 as FQGNSA. The CDR3 nucleotides are TGTGCCAGCAGCTCAGCCGGGACAGGGGCCTACAATGAGCAGTTCTTC. It specifies CASSSAGTGAYNEQFF.

At least ten counts were recorded for this clonotype. J is TRBJ2-3 and V is TRBV5-1; 12 positions agree with TRBD2. Germline V gene lookup returns CDR1 SGHRS and CDR2 YFSETQ. The V and J ends lost 5 bases and 4 bases, in that order; junction bases with no gene match: 11. The CDR3 extends over 17 amino acids. The CDR3 sequence: CASSQTSGGAPPDTQYF. In DNA form, the CDR3 reads TGCGCCAGCAGTCAGACTAGCGGGGGCGCCCCCCCAGATACGCAGTATTTT.

This clonotype showed up many times. The chain couples TRBV7-2 to TRBJ1-5; D not certain. V was clipped by 1 base and J by 3 bases, with 4 bases between them. This CDR3 is 13 amino acids long. Germline V CDR1 and CDR2: SGHTA, FQGNSA. The CDR3 DNA reads TGTGCCAGCAGCTTAGAACCCAATCAGCCCCAGCATTTT. Translation gives CASSLEPNQPQHF. Drawing the rest from reference TRBV7-2 and TRBJ1-5, the complete variable domain is GAGVSQSPSNKVTEKGKDVELRCDPISGHTALYWYRQSLGQGLEFLIYFQGNSAPDKSGLPSDRFSAERTGGSVSTLTIQRTQQEDSAVYLCASSLEPNQPQHFGDGTRLSIL.

The gene calls are TRBV3-1 and TRBJ1-1; D remains unclear. Germline CDR1 and CDR2: LGHDT and YNNKEL (reference sequence). V was trimmed by 4 bases and J by 1 base, leaving 7 bases between them. The CDR3 consists of 13 residues. CDR3 region: CASSPWGNTEAFF. CDR3 bases: TGTGCCAGCAGCCCCTGGGGGAACACTGAAGCTTTCTTT.

This clonotype was seen repeatedly, ten times or more. The V and J genes are TRBV5-1 and TRBJ2-5, with D possibly being TRBD1 (5 bases). The CDR3 spans 15 residues. Per the germline V gene, CDR1 is SGHRS and CDR2 is YFSETQ. Trimming removed 2 bases at V and 4 bases at J, with 15 bases between. The CDR3 bases are TGCGCCAGCAGCTTTAGTCTCAGGGATTCAGAGACCCAGTACTTC. Translated, it gives CASSFSLRDSETQYF.

This clonotype has just a few counts. The chain uses TRBV3-1 and TRBJ2-7; the D is unclear. The V and J ends lost 1 base and 3 bases respectively, with 1 base between them. In germline, CDR1 is LGHDT, CDR2 YNNKEL (reference sequence). The CDR3 extends over 11 amino acids. The CDR3 sequence is CASSQVYEQYF. The DNA of the CDR3 is TGTGCCAGCAGCCAAGTCTACGAGCAGTACTTC.

This clonotype was counted many times. This chain uses TRBV11-3 with TRBJ2-1; TRBD2 is a possible D gene (5 bases). The CDR3 contains 11 residues. The V end was cut by 4 bases, the J end by 10 bases, with 8 bases between. Germline V gene lookup returns CDR1 SGHNT and CDR2 YENEEA. The CDR3 reads CASSSSREQFF. The CDR3, as DNA: TGTGCCAGCAGCTCTAGCCGGGAGCAGTTCTTC.

This clonotype was observed at least ten times. V usage is TRBV5-1 and J usage is TRBJ1-1; 7 bases align to TRBD1. Trimming at V came to 0 bases and at J to 8 bases, leaving 7 bases not matched to a gene. The CDR3 sequence is 14 residues long. CDR1 SGHRS and CDR2 YFSETQ come from the germline V gene. CDR3 coding DNA: TGCGCCAGCAGCTTGGACAGGGGATTGGGCGAAGCTTTCTTT. It translates to CASSLDRGLGEAFF.

This chain connects TRBV20-1 to TRBJ2-7; the match to TRBD2 covers 7 bases. Germline V gene data show CDR1 as DFQATT and CDR2 as SNEGSKA (reference sequence). V was clipped by 1 base and J by 4 bases; unmatched bases: 10. This CDR3 has 15 residues. CDR3 in DNA: TGCAGTGCTAGAGCTTGGGGGGGAGAATTATACGAGCAGTACTTC. It translates to CSARAWGGELYEQYF.

At least ten counts were recorded for this clonotype. This chain uses TRBV7-9 with TRBJ2-5, with 12 bases lining up with TRBD1. The ends lost 5 bases at V and 5 bases at J; junction bases unmatched: 9. The CDR3 contains 16 residues. The germline V gene encodes CDR1 SEHNR and CDR2 FQNEAQ (reference sequence). The chain's CDR3 is CASSEGDRGLRETQYF. In DNA form, the CDR3 reads TGTGCCAGCAGCGAGGGGGACAGGGGGCTCAGGGAGACCCAGTACTTC.

This clonotype was seen a handful of times. The chain recombines TRBV9 with TRBJ1-6, with 10 bases lining up with TRBD1. CDR1 is SGDLS and CDR2 is YYNGEE in the germline V gene. J lost 10 bases, V lost 4 bases, and 8 bases had no gene match. The CDR3 is made up of 15 amino acids. The CDR3 spells CASSPQGQGSSPLHF. The CDR3 DNA reads TGTGCCAGCAGCCCCCAGGGACAGGGGTCCTCACCCCTCCACTTT.

This clonotype was picked up many times. The chain has TRBV12-3 or TRBV12-4 and TRBJ1-3; no reliable D call. This CDR3 comprises 15 residues. V dropped 2 bases and J dropped 1 base, with 9 bases sitting between them. CDR3 amino acids: CASSLSSGSGNTIYF. CDR3 coding DNA: TGTGCCAGCAGTTTATCCTCGGGATCTGGAAACACCATATATTTT.

Points on this clonotype: A read error may be the cause here, since a much bigger clone is one base away. The gene calls are TRBV12-3 or TRBV12-4 and TRBJ2-7; 8 nucleotides align to TRBD2. V lost 4 bases to trimming and J lost 10 bases; unmatched junction nucleotides: 12. The CDR3 contains 14 residues. This CDR3 is CASSSRGRGVQQYF. The CDR3 DNA follows: TGTGCCAGCAGTTCCCGTGGGCGGGGGGTACAACAGTACTTC.

This clonotype was detected many times. The chain employs TRBV5-1 and TRBJ1-1; 9 nucleotides align to TRBD1. The CDR3 is made up of 14 amino acids. CDR1 is SGHRS and CDR2 is YFSETQ in the germline V gene. J was trimmed by 1 base and V by 3 bases; bases with no gene match: 1. The CDR3 DNA reads TGCGCCAGCAGCTGGACAGGGGAGAACACTGAAGCTTTCTTT. Residues: CASSWTGENTEAFF.

CDR3: CASSYGGTGNHEQYF. The CDR3 region has the DNA TGTGCCAGCAGTTACGGCGGGACAGGGAACCACGAGCAGTACTTC. This chain connects TRBV6-5 to TRBJ2-7, with 9 bases lining up with TRBD1. The CDR3 has 15 amino acids. The germline V gene has CDR1 MNHEY and CDR2 SVGAGI. The trim removed 2 bases at V and 5 bases at J, leaving 7 bases unmatched.

Many counts were recorded for this clonotype. The chain has TRBV4-3 and TRBJ2-7, with 9 bases aligning to TRBD2. Per germline, CDR1 LGHNA and CDR2 YSLEER. J was trimmed by 6 bases and V by 0 bases; bases with no gene match: 12. The CDR3 is 17 residues long. CDR3 nucleotide sequence: TGCGCCAGCAGCCAAGATCCCAGGGTAGCGGGAGCGCGCGAGCAGTACTTC. Translating it yields CASSQDPRVAGAREQYF.

This clonotype was counted at least ten times. The CDR3 sequence: CSVDRDMNTEAFF. As DNA, the CDR3 is TGCAGCGTTGACAGGGACATGAACACTGAAGCTTTCTTT. This chain joins TRBV29-1 and TRBJ1-1, with D tentatively TRBD1 (6 bases). The germline V gene encodes CDR1 SQVTM and CDR2 ANQGSEA. This CDR3 has 13 residues. V shed 3 bases and J shed 0 bases, with 8 bases lying between them.

Only a few counts were recorded for this clonotype. The chain couples TRBV20-1 to TRBJ1-6, with 7 bases identical to TRBD1. V was pared by 5 bases and J by 7 bases, with 8 bases of the junction left unmatched. Germline CDR1 reads DFQATT; CDR2 reads SNEGSKA (reference sequence). This CDR3 has 14 residues. The CDR3 DNA reads as TGCAGTGCTCTACTCGGGACAGCGAATTCACCCCTCCACTTT. It yields the protein CSALLGTANSPLHF.

The chain uses TRBV12-3 or TRBV12-4 and TRBJ1-5; TRBD1 agrees at 7 bases. The trim removed 6 bases at V and 4 bases at J, leaving 3 bases unmatched. The CDR3 consists of 13 residues. As DNA, the CDR3 is TGTGCCAGCAGCGGACAGGATAATCAGCCCCAGCATTTT. This encodes CASSGQDNQPQHF.

This sequence joins TRBV5-1 and TRBJ2-5; D not certain. The CDR3 runs to 16 residues. With 2 bases removed from V and 5 bases from J, the gap between germline ends came to 19 bases. In germline, CDR1 is SGHRS, CDR2 YFSETQ. CDR3 residues: CASSFDPESPAETQYF. CDR3 bases: TGCGCCAGCAGCTTCGATCCAGAGTCACCGGCGGAGACCCAGTACTTC.

The V and J genes are TRBV12-3 or TRBV12-4 and TRBJ2-7, with unresolved D. Trimming shortened V by 1 base and J by 0 bases, and 19 bases separated the two germline ends. This CDR3 region has 18 residues. The CDR3 region is CASSLDWGTPRSSYEQYF. The CDR3 region has the DNA TGTGCCAGCAGTTTAGATTGGGGTACGCCCCGAAGCTCCTACGAGCAGTACTTC.

This clonotype was recorded a few times. V gene TRBV4-1 combines with J gene TRBJ1-2; 9 bases agree with TRBD1. Germline CDR1 MGHRA, CDR2 YSYEKL. V was pared by 3 bases and J by 6 bases, with 14 bases of the junction left unmatched. CDR3 length: 17 amino acids. For the CDR3, the DNA is TGCGCCAGCAGCCAGACCTCCACCTGGACAGGGGAAGATGGCTACACCTTC. It yields the protein CASSQTSTWTGEDGYTF.

In its sample, this clonotype was seen a few times. This chain joins TRBV6-6 and TRBJ1-1; a possible D gene is TRBD1 (6 bases). In germline, CDR1 is MNHNY, CDR2 SVGAGI (reference sequence). This CDR3 is built from 14 residues. V was cut by 8 bases and J by 2 bases, with 15 bases left in between. CDR3 protein: CASATEGGNTEAFF. The CDR3 DNA is TGTGCCAGCGCAACAGAGGGGGGAAACACTGAAGCTTTCTTT.

The table lists this clonotype with a few counts. The chain uses TRBV21-1 and TRBJ2-5; TRBD2 is taken as the D call from the table, unchecked against the DNA. TRBV21-1 is tagged as a pseudogene. The CDR3 has 17 amino acids. The CDR3 region has the DNA TGTGCCAGCAGCTACGAGACTAGCGGGAGTATGAGGGAGACCCAGTACTTC. Translated: CASSYETSGSMRETQYF.

This clonotype was seen more than once but under ten times. The V call is TRBV5-6, the J call TRBJ1-6; the D is unclear. The CDR3 runs 16 residues. The germline CDR1 and CDR2 sequences are SGHDT and YYEEEE. Deletions cut 0 bases from V and 2 bases from J, with 9 bases between. Here the CDR3 reads CASSLVDGPYNSPLHF. In DNA form, the CDR3 reads TGTGCCAGCAGCTTGGTTGATGGACCCTATAATTCACCCCTCCACTTT. Variable domain in full (rest from reference TRBV5-6 and TRBJ1-6): DAGVTQSPTHLIKTRGQQVTLRCSPKSGHDTVSWYQQALGQGPQFIFQYYEEEERQRGNFPDRFSGHQFPNYSSELNVNALLLGDSALYLCASSLVDGPYNSPLHFGNGTRLTVT.

This clonotype occurred many times. V usage is TRBV4-2 and J usage is TRBJ2-7; 8 bases align to TRBD2. Germline assignment: CDR1 LGHNA and CDR2 YNFKEQ. Trimming removed 0 bases from V and 2 bases from J; junction bases left unmatched: 9. This CDR3 is built from 17 residues. The CDR3, as DNA: TGTGCCAGCAGCCAAGAGCTAAGCGGGGGATCCCCCTACGAGCAGTACTTC. Protein sequence: CASSQELSGGSPYEQYF.

This clonotype has only a few counts. The chain combines TRBV5-5 with TRBJ1-1; no reliable D call. In germline, CDR1 is SGHKS, CDR2 YYEKEE (reference sequence). There are 14 residues in the CDR3. Trimming took 2 bases from V and 3 from J, leaving 11 bases between them. The CDR3 protein is CASSLRRGDTEAFF. CDR3 nucleotides: TGTGCCAGCAGCTTACGGCGCGGCGACACTGAAGCTTTCTTT.

The genes are TRBV5-1 and TRBJ1-1; TRBD1 matches 7 bases. The germline gives CDR1 SGHRS, CDR2 YFSETQ. Trimming took 3 bases from V and 1 from J; bases not matched to a gene: 9. This CDR3 contains 16 residues. The CDR3 loop is CASSSSSAGGNTEAFF. CDR3 coding DNA: TGCGCCAGCAGCTCCTCCTCGGCAGGGGGGAACACTGAAGCTTTCTTT.